This T cell receptor beta chain was identified during a study of cytomegalovirus exposure and HLA in healthy donors listed by TCRdb under 2017. A note on the overall study: An earlier analysis of 587 of the donors reported about 250 Gb of sequence data and 117 million unique TCR beta sequences from around 200 million T cells. An early release that covered 500 to 800 HLA-typed donors contained approximately 300 gigabases of sequencing data and tens of millions of unique TCR sequences. Of the approximately 400 genotyped donors, over 70% fell in the genetic ancestry cluster associated with self-reported Caucasian donors. The study aimed to test whether cataloging public T cell receptors could reveal signatures of past pathogen exposure. The study used immunosequencing to profile the T cell repertoires of approximately 690 subjects and linked those repertoires to cytomegalovirus serostatus. In addition to the first cohort of around 670 subjects, a separate validation cohort of 130 or so different subjects was used. To predict cytomegalovirus infection status, the study combined high-throughput TCR immunosequencing, statistical association of individual TCRs with disease status, and machine learning. A later analysis re-analyzed previously published TCR beta repertoires from 550 to 700 donors and added high-resolution HLA genotyping to study TCR occurrence patterns. Rather than using new phenotypic data, the later analysis identified candidate immune exposures from TCR beta sequences and from how often those sequences occurred across donors. An earlier analysis of 587 of the donors used high-throughput TCR beta sequencing to judge whether each TCR beta V gene segment behaved as functional or pseudogenic. Alongside the repertoire data, information on donor age, sex, ethnicity and CMV serostatus was compiled. Genome-wide SNP genotypes for about three fifths of the roughly 670 donors were used in a later genetic analysis, which treated that subset as a discovery cohort. All discovery cohort repertoires had been generated on a single sequencing platform. HLA typing covered class I and class II loci at four-digit resolution. The number of donors typed differed by locus, with roughly 629-640 for A, B, C, DRB1 and DQB1, roughly 550 for DQA1, about 610 for DPA1, and some 470 for DPB1. Because of strong linkage in the cohort, four or five DR-DQ haplotypes were treated as single units for association and clustering. Across around 400 genotyped donors of the cohort, an average of approximately 200,000 unique TCR beta nucleotide sequences per donor were sequenced, and around 20% of those sequences were non-productive. Beyond this particular receptor, the publication reports: Because the 87-base-pair reads could not distinguish some IMGT-functional V segments, including TRBV6-2 and TRBV6-3, those segments were excluded. Correlated functional status among segregating V segments might be attributable to linkage disequilibrium, but an unknown experimental factor could not be ruled out. In both the original and validation cohorts, the classifier was reported to diagnose cytomegalovirus status with high specificity and sensitivity. In vitro tests confirmed that a few of the cytomegalovirus-associated TCR beta chains recognize cytomegalovirus antigens. In a later analysis, the rate of TCR association differed among HLA loci, with DRB1 alleles having the most associated TCRs and HLA-C alleles having the fewest. In a later analysis, several top co-occurrence clusters were reported to appear linked to parvovirus B19, influenza, CMV and Epstein-Barr virus. In this cohort, only TCR beta chains were sequenced, and detectable features were limited by the absence of alpha or paired-chain data. The presence/absence analyses assumed that sequencing depth was roughly uniform across donors, and that assumption may not be true. A later analysis found that most CMV-associated TCR beta chains appeared HLA-restricted, with HLA associations seemingly driven largely by CMV exposure. CMV serostatus was the only immune exposure information available for the cohort. In a later analysis, HLA-associated TCR beta chains showed more clonal expansion and lower generation probabilities than non-associated chains that were equally common. Because some donors lacked HLA typing at each locus, the association tests relied only on the typed subset. A later genetic analysis reported fewer N-insertions in productive TCRs among donors in an Asian-associated ancestry cluster than the roughly 720-donor mean. In an earlier analysis of fewer than 700 of the donors, most TCR beta V segments appeared in productive rearrangements about 90% or about 30% of the time, broadly matching IMGT annotations. When HLA alleles, especially DR and DQ, strongly co-occurred, TCR associations were difficult to assign to individual alleles. A group of highly shared sequence variants was considered likely to be a technical artifact of the sequencing pipeline. At a false discovery rate of 0.05, a later analysis linked 15,000 to 20,000 TCR beta sequences to specific HLA alleles. Because counts were too low, roughly 18 rarely observed V segments, including chromosome 9 orphons, were left out of the earlier analysis of over 550 of the donors. According to the authors, the approach could potentially be generalized to other disease states and immunological phenotypes. A further reported finding was that TCR beta sequences accurately predicted the HLA-A and HLA-B alleles for most subjects in the first cohort. While some public TCRs were present in many individuals, most TCR sequences turned up only very rarely across donors. A later genetic analysis associated a missense DCLRE1C variant with V-gene and J-gene trimming of TCR beta chains, and an independent cohort replicated the association. The study listed around 160 TCR beta chains as associated with cytomegalovirus.

Receptors were amplified or captured by the immunoSEQ multiplex PCR assay. A mixture of 60 forward primers for TCR Vbeta segments and 13 reverse primers for TCR Jbeta segments was used in the multiplex PCR. The CDR3 region of rearranged TCR beta genes was amplified from genomic DNA by a multiplex PCR assay. The amplified TCR beta libraries were sequenced on the Illumina HiSeq System as 87-base-pair reads. The authors' pipeline ran thus. A later analysis tallied 75 million to 95 million unique TCR beta chains across the 610 or so repertoires, and approximately 12 million of those chains were shared by two or more donors. A nearest-neighbor algorithm error-corrected the raw reads and collapsed the reads into unique sequences, merging closely related sequences to remove PCR and sequencing errors. Alignment of CDR3 sequences to IMGT reference sequences was used to assign V, D and J gene segments. For a sequence to be retained, at least a six-nucleotide match to both a V gene segment and a J gene segment was required. A rearrangement was called productive if the CDR3 had no stop codons and remained in frame with V and J, and every other rearrangement was called non-productive. Following IMGT convention, CDR3 was defined as the stretch from the second conserved V-encoded cysteine up to the conserved J-encoded phenylalanine. Sequences without an unambiguous match to a single V gene segment were excluded from the earlier analysis of 500 to 700 of the donors. In an earlier analysis of about 590 of the donors, a V segment was called functional when productive rearrangements were above 56.7%, and segregating when the standard deviation between donors exceeded 5%. A statistical classification framework was developed to diagnose cytomegalovirus status using the catalog of TCR beta chain sequences. In a later analysis, TCR nucleotide sequences were compared against IMGT/GENE-DB human TR gene sequences so that V and J genes could be assigned. Using the TCRdist pipeline, a later analysis assigned CDR3 sequences along with most-parsimonious VDJ recombination scenarios. In a later analysis, every TCR beta chain was defined by the combination of its CDR3 amino acid sequence and its V-gene family, and reads without a unique V-gene family were dropped. To address suspected cross-contamination and a sequencing artifact, a later analysis removed approximately 600 highly shared, low-generation-probability nucleotide sequences. For each public chain, a later analysis derived a clonal expansion index from normalized ranks of inferred template counts within each repertoire. In a later analysis, generation probabilities were computed using a VDJ recombination model fitted to out-of-frame rearrangements, and the results were checked against IGoR. In a later analysis, hypergeometric tests were used to score TCR-TCR, TCR-HLA and TCR-CMV co-occurrence, with a repertoire-size bias correction applied to TCR pairs. To estimate false discovery rates, a later analysis permuted the HLA or CMV assignments 20 times. In a later analysis, co-occurring TCRs were grouped using DBSCAN, with TCRdist sequence similarity added in when clustering inside HLA-allele-positive subsets. Repertoires with fewer than 30,000 or more than 120,000 public chains were left out of co-occurrence clustering, as were several repertoires with anomalous nucleotide sharing. What TCRdb holds here is the immuneACCESS table cut down to in-frame rearrangements. Part of the clones is not present; checked against another copy, under half of the missing clones reflect an unresolved V gene, and the others are unexplained. That table supplies the V and J calls and clone size; D and trimming were determined from the DNA. The sample contains fewer than 120,000 clones, about three quarters of them found a single time. The top ten clonotypes cover roughly 1.2% of the sample.

From the cysteine up to the phenylalanine, the CDR3 has a length of 17 residues. Of all the DNA, just the CDR3 is kept, 51 bases in frame from base 1. According to the germline V gene, CDR1 reads LGHNA and CDR2 reads YSLEER. Relative to germline, V is missing 4 bases and J is missing 2 bases, with 8 bases of the junction outside any gene match. In total, about 650 healthy bone marrow donors made up the cohort. All cohort members were sampled while nominally healthy, although unrecorded immune exposures were likely present. The donor tested CMV seronegative and was one of the 352 seronegative cohort members. A peripheral blood sample was provided by each donor, and peripheral blood mononuclear cells were used for TCR beta sequencing. The Qiagen DNeasy Blood Extraction Kit was used to extract genomic DNA from the blood cell samples. Concerning this clone: Its recognized antigen is unknown. Per-nucleotide qualities are absent, and no much larger clonotype sits a single base away.

The receptor comes from a woman in her 30s in good health and CMV-seronegative. This chain joins TRBV4-3 to TRBJ2-6; 7 bases in between match TRBD1. Sequenced material: PBMCs. The encoded CDR3 is CASSRTLTGAGANVLTF. The sequenced DNA: TGCGCCAGCAGCCGAACACTTACAGGGGCTGGGGCCAACGTCCTGACTTTC.